This TCR beta chain was retrieved from a study of T-cell reconstitution after alpha-beta-depleted transplantation in children. Unique molecular identifiers were used to barcode this TCRbeta library. In TCRdb, the PCR reads were re-called with MiXCR into one record per CDR3 protein. The table lists about 600,000 distinct CDR3 sequences, approximately 10% of them singletons. In germline, CDR1 is KGHDR, CDR2 SFDVKD. CDR3 length: 13 residues. Trimming removed 4 bases at V and 3 bases at J, with 6 bases between. This chain uses TRBV24-1 with TRBJ1-3; D is unresolved. The TCR sequence derives from a human donor who donated a stem cell graft to a child with acute myeloid leukemia. The sample here was PBMCs from the stem cell graft donor, taken from the stem cell graft. The CDR3, as DNA: TGTGCCACCAGTGACCTGAATGGAAACACCATATATTTT. This sequence encodes CATSDLNGNTIYF.